The rows below give T cell receptor beta chains drawn from one sample of a study of Graves' ophthalmopathy and Graves' hyperthyroidism. TCRdb itself ran the multiplex PCR reads through MiXCR, one entry per CDR3 protein. The repertoire holds approximately 1.2 million distinct CDR3 sequences, with about 35% as singletons. Sequencing was performed on peripheral blood or thyroid tissue (not recorded which). These receptors were obtained from an adult man with Graves' hyperthyroidism. Both conserved end residues are part of each CDR3. The D gene is left open where the match is weak. Where a row states a size, it is once, few, many or the class of an expanded clone; other rows omit it.

j_call: TRBJ1-5
v_call: TRBV12-3/TRBV12-4
d_call: NA
clone_size: many
cdr3_nt: TGTGCCAGCAGCTTAGGGGAAAATCAGCCCCAGCATTTT
cdr3_aa: CASSLGENQPQHF

j_call: TRBJ2-2
v_call: TRBV11-2
d_call: TRBD2
clone_size: NA
cdr3_nt: TGTGCCAGCAGCTTAGAGTCCAGGGCGCGGGAGGCCGGGGAGCTGTTTTTT
cdr3_aa: CASSLESRAREAGELFF

j_call: TRBJ2-5
v_call: TRBV20-1
d_call: NA
clone_size: NA
cdr3_nt: TGCAGTGCCGGGAGATGGGGGCTCGAGACCCAGTACTTC
cdr3_aa: CSAGRWGLETQYF

j_call: TRBJ2-6
v_call: TRBV25-1
d_call: NA
clone_size: many
cdr3_nt: TGTGCCAGCAGTGAGTTTGACGCCCTCTCTGGGGCCAACGTCCTGACTTTC
cdr3_aa: CASSEFDALSGANVLTF

j_call: TRBJ1-5
v_call: TRBV28
d_call: NA
clone_size: once
cdr3_nt: TGTGCCAGCAGTTCCGCGTCGGGACGGACTCGCGGAACCCAGCATTTT
cdr3_aa: CASSSASGRTRGTQHF

j_call: TRBJ1-3
v_call: TRBV15
d_call: NA
clone_size: many
cdr3_nt: TGTGCCACCAGCAGAGTCTGGGGGCGAAACACCATATATTTT
cdr3_aa: CATSRVWGRNTIYF

j_call: TRBJ2-5
v_call: TRBV3-1
d_call: NA
clone_size: NA
cdr3_nt: TGTACCAGCAGCTCAACTCGAGAAGAGACCCAGTACTTC
cdr3_aa: CTSSSTREETQYF

j_call: TRBJ1-6
v_call: TRBV20-1
d_call: NA
clone_size: few
cdr3_nt: TGCAGTGCTACCGCGGGGGAGGCCTATTCACCCCTCCACTTT
cdr3_aa: CSATAGEAYSPLHF

j_call: TRBJ1-6
v_call: TRBV20-1
d_call: NA
clone_size: many
cdr3_nt: TGCAGTGCTAGATTCCAGGCAGCCCCTCGGGATTCACCCCTCCACTTT
cdr3_aa: CSARFQAAPRDSPLHF

j_call: TRBJ2-5
v_call: TRBV6-2/TRBV6-3
d_call: NA
clone_size: few
cdr3_nt: TGTGCCAGCACAACCGGGCGGAGCCAAGAGACCCAGTACTTC
cdr3_aa: CASTTGRSQETQYF

j_call: TRBJ1-1
v_call: TRBV5-1
d_call: NA
clone_size: NA
cdr3_nt: TGCGCCAGCAGCTTGGTGGGACCGTCACTCACTGAAGCTTTCTTT
cdr3_aa: CASSLVGPSLTEAFF

j_call: TRBJ1-2
v_call: TRBV20-1
d_call: NA
clone_size: NA
cdr3_nt: TGCAGTGCTAGAGATCAGGTCGGAGAAGGCTATGGCTACACCTTC
cdr3_aa: CSARDQVGEGYGYTF

j_call: TRBJ1-5
v_call: TRBV28
d_call: NA
clone_size: few
cdr3_nt: TGTGCCAGCAGAACAGCAGGGGAGGGCAATCAGCCCCAGCATTTT
cdr3_aa: CASRTAGEGNQPQHF

j_call: TRBJ2-2
v_call: TRBV2
d_call: NA
clone_size: few
cdr3_nt: TGTGCCAGCAGTGAAATTGTATGGAAGTTTAACACCGGGGAGCTGTTTTTT
cdr3_aa: CASSEIVWKFNTGELFF

j_call: TRBJ2-5
v_call: TRBV7-9
d_call: TRBD2
clone_size: NA
cdr3_nt: TGTGCCAGCAGCCGCCCCCCCGGGGGGGAGACCCAGTACTTC
cdr3_aa: CASSRPPGGETQYF

j_call: TRBJ2-7
v_call: TRBV6-5
d_call: NA
clone_size: many
cdr3_nt: TGCGCCAGCAGCTACAATCGGGGCGAGCAGTACTTC
cdr3_aa: CASSYNRGEQYF

j_call: TRBJ2-7
v_call: TRBV15
d_call: NA
clone_size: NA
cdr3_nt: TGTGCCACCAGCAGAGCGTCAGGCGTCTCCTACGAGCAGTACTTC
cdr3_aa: CATSRASGVSYEQYF

j_call: TRBJ2-6
v_call: TRBV29-1
d_call: NA
clone_size: NA
cdr3_nt: TGCAGTGCCGTCGGCCAGACTTTC
cdr3_aa: CSAVGQTF

j_call: TRBJ2-2
v_call: TRBV10-3
d_call: NA
clone_size: many
cdr3_nt: TGTGCCATCAGTAAACGAACTCGGGGCCCGAACACCGGGGAGCTGTTTTTT
cdr3_aa: CAISKRTRGPNTGELFF

j_call: TRBJ2-2
v_call: TRBV20-1
d_call: NA
clone_size: once
cdr3_nt: TGCAGTGCTGGAATAGACAGGAACACCGGGGAGCTGTTTTTT
cdr3_aa: CSAGIDRNTGELFF

j_call: TRBJ1-4
v_call: TRBV5-5
d_call: NA
clone_size: NA
cdr3_nt: TGTGCCAGCAGCCCCCGAGTGGGGGAAAGTAATGAAAAACTGTTTTTT
cdr3_aa: CASSPRVGESNEKLFF

j_call: TRBJ1-1
v_call: TRBV19
d_call: NA
clone_size: many
cdr3_nt: TGTGCCACCCGGGGAGTCGCTTGGGCTGAAGCTTTCTTT
cdr3_aa: CATRGVAWAEAFF

j_call: TRBJ2-7
v_call: TRBV19
d_call: NA
clone_size: many
cdr3_nt: TGTGCCAGTAGTAGCATGGGACCGCGCTACGAGCAGTACTTC
cdr3_aa: CASSSMGPRYEQYF

j_call: TRBJ1-1
v_call: TRBV28
d_call: NA
clone_size: NA
cdr3_nt: TGTGCCAGCAGTTTACAAGGACAAAAAGAAGCTTTCTTT
cdr3_aa: CASSLQGQKEAFF

j_call: TRBJ1-1
v_call: TRBV7-9
d_call: NA
clone_size: many
cdr3_nt: TGTGCCACTGGGGGAAACACTGAAGCTTTCTTT
cdr3_aa: CATGGNTEAFF

j_call: TRBJ1-5
v_call: TRBV20-1
d_call: NA
clone_size: NA
cdr3_nt: TGCAGTGCTAGAGATGCGGACCATCAGCCCCAGCATTTT
cdr3_aa: CSARDADHQPQHF

j_call: TRBJ2-6
v_call: TRBV4-3
d_call: NA
clone_size: NA
cdr3_nt: TGCGCCAGCAGCCAAGTTCGGCCCCTAAGGGCCAACGTCCTGACTTTC
cdr3_aa: CASSQVRPLRANVLTF

j_call: TRBJ2-5
v_call: TRBV5-8
d_call: TRBD1
clone_size: few
cdr3_nt: TGTGCCAGCAGCCCGAAGACAGGGATGGTCGCCCAAGAGACCCAGTACTTC
cdr3_aa: CASSPKTGMVAQETQYF

j_call: TRBJ2-5
v_call: TRBV5-8
d_call: NA
clone_size: few
cdr3_nt: TGTGCCAGCAGCTTGGTGGTCAGGGAGCCACAAGAGACCCAGTACTTC
cdr3_aa: CASSLVVREPQETQYF

j_call: TRBJ1-1
v_call: TRBV6-5
d_call: NA
clone_size: many
cdr3_nt: TGTGCCAGCAGTTACCAGGACCGCCTCACTGAAGCTTTCTTT
cdr3_aa: CASSYQDRLTEAFF

j_call: TRBJ2-7
v_call: TRBV11-1
d_call: NA
clone_size: once
cdr3_nt: TGTGCCAGCACCACCGGGTACGGCGAGCAGTACTTC
cdr3_aa: CASTTGYGEQYF

j_call: TRBJ2-7
v_call: TRBV19
d_call: NA
clone_size: NA
cdr3_nt: TGTGCCAGTAGTATGGGTAAAGGGGCATACGGGCAGTACTTC
cdr3_aa: CASSMGKGAYGQYF

j_call: TRBJ1-1
v_call: TRBV6-6
d_call: NA
clone_size: many
cdr3_nt: TGTGCCAGCAGTTACCGGGGATGGGACACTGAAGCTTTCTTT
cdr3_aa: CASSYRGWDTEAFF

j_call: TRBJ2-7
v_call: TRBV2
d_call: TRBD1
clone_size: many
cdr3_nt: TGTGCCAGCTCCTTATGGGGACAGGACGCGGAGTTTTCCTACGAGCAGTACTTC
cdr3_aa: CASSLWGQDAEFSYEQYF

j_call: TRBJ1-5
v_call: TRBV10-3
d_call: NA
clone_size: many
cdr3_nt: TGTGCCATCAGTGAGTCGACGGGGGGGGGCAATCAGCCCCAGCATTTT
cdr3_aa: CAISESTGGGNQPQHF

j_call: TRBJ2-2
v_call: TRBV5-1
d_call: TRBD2
clone_size: few
cdr3_nt: TGTGCCAGCAGCTTCGGCGGGAGTAAGACCGGGGAGCTGTTTTTT
cdr3_aa: CASSFGGSKTGELFF

j_call: TRBJ2-5
v_call: TRBV10-2
d_call: NA
clone_size: NA
cdr3_nt: TGCGCCAGCAGTGGTTATTTTAGCAATCAGCCCCAGTACTTC
cdr3_aa: CASSGYFSNQPQYF

j_call: TRBJ1-1
v_call: TRBV7-2
d_call: NA
clone_size: NA
cdr3_nt: TGTGCCAGCAGCTTAGGACGGGTCCCGAACACTGAATCTTTCTTT
cdr3_aa: CASSLGRVPNTESFF

j_call: TRBJ2-7
v_call: TRBV7-2
d_call: NA
clone_size: many
cdr3_nt: TGTGCCAGCAGCTTAACCAGGCAGGGGGGTGGGGAGCAGTACTTC
cdr3_aa: CASSLTRQGGGEQYF

j_call: TRBJ1-3
v_call: TRBV29-1
d_call: NA
clone_size: once
cdr3_nt: TGCAGCTTGTCGCAGGCAGCAGCTGGAAACACCATATATTTT
cdr3_aa: CSLSQAAAGNTIYF

j_call: TRBJ1-6
v_call: TRBV19
d_call: TRBD1
clone_size: many
cdr3_nt: TGTGCCAGTACCCCGACAGGGAGCTCCTATAATTCACCCCTCCACTTT
cdr3_aa: CASTPTGSSYNSPLHF

j_call: TRBJ2-7
v_call: TRBV19
d_call: NA
clone_size: many
cdr3_nt: TGTGCCAGTAGTATAGCGGCAACCTACGAGCAGTACTTC
cdr3_aa: CASSIAATYEQYF

j_call: TRBJ1-5
v_call: TRBV2
d_call: TRBD1
clone_size: many
cdr3_nt: TGTGCCAGCAGTGGGGGGACAGGGGTTCAGCCCCAGCATTTT
cdr3_aa: CASSGGTGVQPQHF

j_call: TRBJ1-5
v_call: TRBV10-3
d_call: NA
clone_size: many
cdr3_nt: TGTGCCATCAGGGGAAACAGTCCCAATCAGCCCCAGCATTTT
cdr3_aa: CAIRGNSPNQPQHF

j_call: TRBJ1-1
v_call: TRBV2
d_call: NA
clone_size: NA
cdr3_nt: TGTGCCAGCAGTTTGAGGCGGGGGGTCTCTGAAGCTTTCTTT
cdr3_aa: CASSLRRGVSEAFF

j_call: TRBJ1-2
v_call: TRBV7-3
d_call: NA
clone_size: few
cdr3_nt: TGTGCCAGCAGCTCGACGATGACAGGATCATTAACCTTC
cdr3_aa: CASSSTMTGSLTF

j_call: TRBJ1-5
v_call: TRBV29-1
d_call: NA
clone_size: few
cdr3_nt: TGCAGCGTTGCGGGAAGCAATCAGCCCCAGCATTTT
cdr3_aa: CSVAGSNQPQHF

j_call: TRBJ2-2
v_call: TRBV10-3
d_call: NA
clone_size: NA
cdr3_nt: TGTGCCAGCCGTCTAAGAGCCGGGGAGCTGTTTTTT
cdr3_aa: CASRLRAGELFF

j_call: TRBJ1-5
v_call: TRBV5-6
d_call: NA
clone_size: many
cdr3_nt: TGTGCCAGCACTCTCCGACAGCACAATCAGCCCCAGCATTTT
cdr3_aa: CASTLRQHNQPQHF

j_call: TRBJ1-3
v_call: TRBV29-1
d_call: NA
clone_size: NA
cdr3_nt: TGCAGCGTTGACTCGGGAGGGAACACCATATATTTT
cdr3_aa: CSVDSGGNTIYF

j_call: TRBJ2-7
v_call: TRBV25-1
d_call: TRBD1
clone_size: NA
cdr3_nt: TGTGCCAGCAGTCGCTCCGGGACAGGGTTTTACGAGCAGTACTTC
cdr3_aa: CASSRSGTGFYEQYF